A single sample is the source of the 23 T cell receptor beta chains below, sequenced in a study of Ad26.COV2.S vaccination and SARS-CoV-2 variants. The treatment is: around 19 received Ad26.COV2.S at low or high dose, single or two shots; about 5 received placebo; per-sample allocation not given. On day 63 after the first injection, vaccine and placebo recipients gave samples. Assay: immunoSEQ multiplex PCR; the TCRdb copy retains only in-frame clones and omits some. This table holds approximately 240,000 clones, around 89% found once. The material was peripheral blood, obtained in a trial of Ad26.COV2.S vaccine versus placebo. These TCRs come from a person aged 18-60 years who received the Ad26.COV2.S COVID-19 vaccine or a placebo.

This chain joins TRBV19 and TRBJ2-7; possibly TRBD2 for D (6 bases). The CDR3 sequence is 14 residues long. V lost 3 bases and J 1 base, leaving 10 bases between the germline ends. CDR1 and CDR2 from the germline V gene are LNHDA and SQIVND (reference sequence). The CDR3 DNA reads as TGTGCCAGTAGTATGGTGGGGGGTTCCTACGAGCAGTACTTC. Residues: CASSMVGGSYEQYF. Filled out from reference TRBV19 and TRBJ2-7, the complete variable domain reads DGGITQSPKYLFRKEGQNVTLSCEQNLNHDAMYWYRQDPGQGLRLIYYSQIVNDFQKGDIAEGYSVSREKKESFPLTVTSAQKNPTAFYLCASSMVGGSYEQYFGPGTRLTVT.

J is TRBJ2-2 and V is TRBV6-2 or TRBV6-3; D perhaps matches TRBD1 (6 bases). Germline CDR1 MNHEY, CDR2 SVGEGT. The CDR3 length is 14 residues. The V and J ends lost 5 bases and 5 bases respectively, with 12 bases between them. The CDR3: CASSTGTTTGELFF. The CDR3 DNA sequence: TGTGCCAGCAGTACGGGGACAACGACCGGGGAGCTGTTTTTT.

The chain joins TRBV24-1 to TRBJ2-5; D gene unclear. CDR1 and CDR2 from the germline V gene are KGHDR and SFDVKD. This CDR3 contains 13 residues. The germline V and J ends were trimmed by 5 bases and 5 bases, with 11 bases remaining between them. The CDR3 region has the DNA TGTGCCACCAGTGCCCCCTTCGGGGAGACCCAGTACTTC. Amino acids: CATSAPFGETQYF.

J is TRBJ1-5 and V is TRBV2, with D maybe TRBD1 (6 bases). The CDR3 spans 18 residues. Trimming took 2 bases from V and 3 from J, leaving 20 bases between them. Looked up from germline, CDR1 is SNHLY and CDR2 is FYNNEI. The chain's CDR3 is CASSEHRARFRDNQPQHF. In nucleotides, the CDR3 is TGTGCCAGCAGTGAACACAGGGCGCGTTTCCGAGACAATCAGCCCCAGCATTTT.

To note about this clone: This specimen includes other DNA sequences encoding the same CDR3. This chain connects TRBV12-3 or TRBV12-4 to TRBJ1-5, with D possibly being TRBD1 (6 bases). The CDR3 length is 13 residues. The ends were cut back, 3 bases at V and 4 bases at J, with 7 bases in the middle. The CDR3: CASSLTGNQPQHF. DNA of the CDR3: TGTGCCAGCAGTTTGACAGGTAATCAGCCCCAGCATTTT.

The genes are TRBV28 and TRBJ1-5; D is uncertain. This CDR3 comprises 16 residues. Looked up from germline, CDR1 is MDHEN and CDR2 is SYDVKM. Trimming shortened V by 6 bases and J by 4 bases, and 19 bases separated the two germline ends. CDR3 protein: CASSPNIAAANQPQHF. The CDR3 nucleotides are TGTGCCAGCAGCCCAAATATCGCGGCGGCTAATCAGCCCCAGCATTTT.

A single count supports this clone. This chain joins TRBV5-1 and TRBJ1-2; a weak D match, TRBD1 (5 bases). Per germline, CDR1 SGHRS and CDR2 YFSETQ. This CDR3 is built from 15 residues. Trimming removed 0 bases from V and 6 bases from J, with 15 bases in between. DNA of the CDR3: TGCGCCAGCAGCTTGGGGCAGGGCGATGGGAATGGCTACACCTTC. It translates to CASSLGQGDGNGYTF.

The V gene is TRBV29-1, the J gene TRBJ1-2, with D possibly matching TRBD1 (5 bases). Trimming took off 4 bases at V and 2 bases at J, with 17 bases between the two ends. CDR3 length equals 15 residues. CDR1 is SQVTM, CDR2 ANQGSEA, per germline. CDR3 bases: TGCAGCGTTGGGGGGTCGGCACCGGGGAACTATGGCTACACCTTC. Amino acid sequence: CSVGGSAPGNYGYTF.

The chain carries TRBV6-5 and TRBJ1-1, with 7 bases aligning to TRBD1. The CDR3 covers 14 residues. Germline trimming cut 2 bases from V and 1 base from J; bases unmatched to any gene: 1. The germline gives CDR1 MNHEY, CDR2 SVGAGI. Here the CDR3 reads CASSYNRGNTEAFF. The CDR3 nucleotides read TGTGCCAGCAGTTACAACAGGGGGAACACTGAAGCTTTCTTT.

This chain uses TRBV28 with TRBJ1-4; D gene uncertain. Germline CDR1 reads MDHEN; CDR2 reads SYDVKM. The length of the CDR3 is 12 residues. Trimming took off 2 bases at V and 8 bases at J, with 6 bases between the two ends. The CDR3 DNA reads as TGTGCCAGCAGTTTAGTCGAGGAAAAACTGTTTTTT. Translating gives CASSLVEEKLFF.

The chain combines TRBV4-2 with TRBJ1-1, with 8 bases identical to TRBD1. The CDR3 has 17 amino acids. V dropped 0 bases and J dropped 5; count of bases not matched to a gene: 11. CDR1 and CDR2 from the germline V gene are LGHNA and YNFKEQ. The CDR3 spells CASSQERGRGQGTEAFF. The CDR3 DNA sequence: TGTGCCAGCAGCCAAGAGAGAGGCAGGGGGCAGGGAACTGAAGCTTTCTTT.

This clone was detected a few times. The gene calls are TRBV6-5 and TRBJ1-1; no reliable D call. From germline, CDR1 is MNHEY and CDR2 SVGAGI. The CDR3 covers 13 residues. Between the trimmed V and J ends, which lost 5 bases and 0 bases, there was a span of 7 bases. The CDR3 protein is CASSRGLNTEAFF. CDR3 in DNA: TGTGCCAGCAGTCGCGGTCTGAACACTGAAGCTTTCTTT.

The J gene is TRBJ2-2, the V gene TRBV18; D uncertain. V lost 0 bases to trimming and J lost 3 bases, with 8 bases between them. CDR1 is KGHSH, CDR2 LQKENI, per germline. The CDR3 consists of 15 residues. CDR3 loop: CASSPPIWDTGELFF. The CDR3 nucleotides are TGTGCCAGCTCACCACCGATTTGGGACACCGGGGAGCTGTTTTTT.

The V and J genes are TRBV19 and TRBJ2-7; a weak D match, TRBD1 (6 bases). Per the germline V gene, CDR1 is LNHDA and CDR2 is SQIVND (reference sequence). This CDR3 spans 14 amino acids. The V end was cut by 3 bases, the J end by 3 bases, with 12 bases between. CDR3 residues: CASSILAGVYEQYF. In DNA, the CDR3 is TGTGCCAGTAGTATTCTTGCAGGGGTCTACGAGCAGTACTTC.

The rearrangement joins TRBV7-8 to TRBJ2-2; 7 positions agree with TRBD1. The V segment lost 4 bases and the J segment 5 bases; nucleotides outside the gene matches: 13. The CDR3 runs 17 residues. Germline CDR1 reads SGHVS; CDR2 reads FQNEAQ. CDR3 sequence (DNA): TGTGCCAGCAGCTCCAGGACAGGTGGGACGGAAACCGGGGAGCTGTTTTTT. It codes for CASSSRTGGTETGELFF. Drawing the rest from reference TRBV7-8 and TRBJ2-2, the complete variable domain is GAGVSQSPRYKVAKRGQDVALRCDPISGHVSLFWYQQALGQGPEFLTYFQNEAQLDKSGLPSDRFFAERPEGSVSTLKIQRTQQEDSAVYLCASSSRTGGTETGELFFGEGSRLTVL.

The V and J genes are TRBV6-1 and TRBJ1-3; 10 nucleotides align to TRBD1. The V segment lost 3 bases and the J segment 0 bases; nucleotides outside the gene matches: 11. Germline-derived CDR1 and CDR2 are MNHNS and SASEGT. The CDR3 extends over 19 amino acids. Written as DNA, the CDR3 is TGTGCCAGCAGTGATAGAGGGGGACAGGGGACCCTCTCTGGAAACACCATATATTTT. Amino acids: CASSDRGGQGTLSGNTIYF.

The chain joins TRBV12-3 or TRBV12-4 to TRBJ2-2; D unresolved. CDR3 size: 11 residues. The V and J ends lost 3 bases and 7 bases respectively, with 3 bases between them. The CDR3 DNA follows: TGTGCCAGCAGTTTCGGCGGGGAGCTGTTTTTT. This gives the protein CASSFGGELFF.

The chain recombines TRBV28 with TRBJ1-6, with D possibly matching TRBD1 (6 bases). The germline V and J ends were trimmed by 6 bases and 7 bases, with 13 bases remaining between them. Germline CDR1 is MDHEN and CDR2 is SYDVKM. The CDR3 has 14 amino acids. The CDR3 DNA reads TGTGCCAGCAGGGGGGGCATAGGGAATTCACCCCTCCACTTT. It yields the protein CASRGGIGNSPLHF.

The V gene is TRBV5-4, the J gene TRBJ2-5, with D unresolved. This CDR3 spans 9 amino acids. Looked up from germline, CDR1 is SGHNT and CDR2 is YYREEE (reference sequence). V was pared by 3 bases and J by 9 bases, with 3 bases between. CDR3 sequence: CASSSPQYF. As DNA, the CDR3 is TGTGCCAGCAGCTCCCCCCAGTACTTC.

The chain uses TRBV7-9 and TRBJ2-4; D remains ambiguous. V lost 6 bases to trimming and J lost 6 bases, with 9 bases between them. Germline-derived CDR1 and CDR2 are SEHNR and FQNEAQ (reference sequence). There are 12 residues in the CDR3. The CDR3 here is CASRAGGNIQYF. CDR3 sequence (DNA): TGTGCCAGCAGAGCAGGTGGAAACATTCAGTACTTC.

This chain joins TRBV10-2 and TRBJ2-2; D ambiguous. The CDR3 is made up of 17 amino acids. V lost 0 bases and J 1 base, leaving 12 bases between the germline ends. Germline values: CDR1 WSHSY, CDR2 SAAADI. CDR3 residues: CASSESGGPLNTGELFF. CDR3 nucleotides: TGCGCCAGCAGTGAGTCCGGCGGACCCTTGAACACCGGGGAGCTGTTTTTT.

There are a few counts of this clone. The junction differs from germline at one of its ends, possibly a read error. The rearrangement uses TRBV27 and TRBJ2-7, with 9 nucleotides matching TRBD1. The CDR3 length is 15 residues. CDR1 and CDR2 from the germline V gene are MNHEY and SMNVEV (reference sequence). The CDR3 nucleotides read TGTGCCAGCACTTTAAGGGACAGGGTGGCGTACGAGCAGTACTTC. Amino acids: CASTLRDRVAYEQYF.

Turning to this clone: One junction end disagrees with the germline gene, perhaps due to a read error. The genes are TRBV5-1 and TRBJ1-1, with a possible D match to TRBD1 (6 bases). Germline CDR1 is SGHRS and CDR2 is YFSETQ. CDR3 length: 11 amino acids. The DNA of the CDR3 is TGCGCCAGCAGCTCGGGCGCGGGGGCCGCATTT. Translation: CASSSGAGAAF.